The sequence of this TCR beta chain was determined in a study of T cell changes during pregnancy in multiple sclerosis. The V and J ends lost 6 bases and 7 bases, in that order; junction bases with no gene match: 20. The CDR3 spans 20 residues. Looked up from germline, CDR1 is SNHLY and CDR2 is FYNNEI. Only in-frame clones appear in the TCRdb table, and some are missing; sequencing was by immunoSEQ multiplex PCR. The sample records 91,000 or so clones, 85% to 95% being singletons. The receptor's source is a female donor with multiple sclerosis, enrolled in a pregnancy study. The sample in question was peripheral blood, obtained after pregnancy. The V and J genes are TRBV2 and TRBJ2-2; 13 bases are a match to TRBD2. The CDR3 DNA sequence: TGTGCCAGCAGAGCACAAGGCTTGGGACTAGCGGGGAATAAGATCGGGGAGCTGTTTTTT. It translates to CASRAQGLGLAGNKIGELFF. The full variable domain, rest sourced from reference TRBV2 and TRBJ2-2, is EPEVTQTPSHQVTQMGQEVILRCVPISNHLYFYWYRQILGQKVEFLVSFYNNEISEKSEIFDDQFSVERPDGSNFTLKIRSTKLEDSAMYFCASRAQGLGLAGNKIGELFFGEGSRLTVL.